This TCR beta chain originates from a study of technical replicates of blood from a few donors (dated 2017 in TCRdb). Looking up the germline V gene (reference sequence) yields CDR1 WNHNN and CDR2 SYGVQD. The CDR3, from cysteine to phenylalanine, totals 16 residues. Only the CDR3 DNA is retained, 48 bases long and in frame from the first base. Relative to germline, V is missing 6 bases and J is missing 2 bases, with 8 bases of the junction outside any gene match. As concerns this clone: The clone's antigen remains unknown. No qualities accompany the bases; no much larger clone lies one base away.

Receptor amplification or capture employed the immunoSEQ multiplex PCR assay. TCRdb stores this immuneACCESS table with in-frame sequences only. Part of the clones is absent; in the studies checked, under half of the shortfall reflects unresolved V genes, and no reason is known for the rest. The sample table holds 12,000 or so clones, of which 90% to 95% were seen once. The top ten hold approximately 7.6% of the sample. The source is a human donor in good health. The material sequenced was PBMCs. This sequence uses TRBV10-1 and TRBJ2-7, with TRBD2 identical over 12 junction bases. The DNA sequence is as follows: TGCGCCAGCAGCAGAGGACTAGCGGGAAGCCCCTACGAGCAGTACTTC. Protein translation: CASSRGLAGSPYEQYF.